This TCR beta chain was sequenced during a study of blood T cell repertoires in COVID-19. In the study overall: Whether acute or convalescent, the COVID-19 samples came from the United States, Italy and Spain. T cells, B-cell-depleted T cells, or PBMCs supplied cDNA or gDNA.

V was pared by 3 bases and J by 5 bases, with 6 bases of the junction left unmatched. The CDR3 extends over 14 amino acids. Germline CDR1 and CDR2: SGDLS and YYNGEE. In the original processing: Amplification of reference gene primers provided the estimated nucleated cell counts. Generated by immunoSEQ multiplex PCR, the TCRdb table keeps only in-frame clones and is missing some. D and trimming were read from the DNA, whereas the V and J calls and clone size are those reported in that table. The data hold approximately 170,000 clones, with under 90% observed a single time. The clonotype originates from a woman of 80 years or more with active or convalescent COVID-19. The source material was peripheral blood. The chain joins TRBV9 to TRBJ2-5; 8 nucleotides align to TRBD2. The CDR3 DNA is TGTGCCAGCAGCGCGAGCGGGAGCCAGGAGACCCAGTACTTC. Protein product: CASSASGSQETQYF.